The 21 T cell receptor beta chains in this list originate from one sample, sequenced in a study of PD-L1 blockade in urothelial cancer. Profiled with immunoSEQ multiplex PCR; TCRdb holds only in-frame clones, not every one. The repertoire consists of 100,000 to 150,000 clones, with roughly 80% occurring once and the leading ten covering 2.5% to 4%. Time point noted: pretreatment peripheral blood. This material consisted of PBMCs, taken around atezolizumab (anti-PD-L1) treatment. The source is a man between 50 and 59 years old with urothelial cancer.

This chain uses TRBV18 with TRBJ2-5; D unclear. V was trimmed by 3 bases and J by 1 base, leaving 12 bases between them. Per the germline V gene, CDR1 is KGHSH and CDR2 is LQKENI. This CDR3 has 15 amino acids. This CDR3 reads CASSPNMAGQETQYF. CDR3 DNA sequence: TGTGCCAGCTCACCGAACATGGCTGGCCAAGAGACCCAGTACTTC.

The CDR3 nucleotides read TGTGCCAGTAGCTCCGCCCGTACTAGGGAAGAGACCCAGTACTTC. It codes for CASSSARTREETQYF. The genes are TRBV19 and TRBJ2-5, with D possibly TRBD2 on 5 matching bases. The CDR3 spans 15 residues. The germline CDR1 and CDR2 sequences are LNHDA and SQIVND (reference sequence). V lost 6 bases to trimming and J lost 3 bases, with 17 bases between them.

This chain joins TRBV7-8 and TRBJ2-7; weak D call: TRBD2 (5 bases). The germline V gene has CDR1 SGHVS and CDR2 FQNEAQ. V lost 1 base and J lost 4, with 14 bases in between. The CDR3 contains 15 residues. As DNA, the CDR3 is TGTGCCAGCAGCTTAGATTGGGAGATGGGGTACGAGCAGTACTTC. Encoded protein: CASSLDWEMGYEQYF. Combining the CDR3 with reference TRBV7-8 and TRBJ2-7 gives the whole variable domain GAGVSQSPRYKVAKRGQDVALRCDPISGHVSLFWYQQALGQGPEFLTYFQNEAQLDKSGLPSDRFFAERPEGSVSTLKIQRTQQEDSAVYLCASSLDWEMGYEQYFGPGTRLTVT.

This sequence joins TRBV7-3 and TRBJ2-6; D possibly corresponds to TRBD2 (6 bases). The CDR3 has 15 amino acids. Germline CDR1 SGHTA, CDR2 FQGTGA. V gave up 3 bases and J gave up 0 bases, with 6 bases separating them. The CDR3 bases are TGTGCCAGCAGCTTCGGGGGCTCTGGGGCCAACGTCCTGACTTTC. It is translated as CASSFGGSGANVLTF.

There are a few counts of this clone. The J gene is TRBJ2-7, the V gene TRBV2; D is ambiguous. This CDR3 region has 14 residues. V was clipped by 3 bases and J by 6 bases, with 15 bases between them. Per germline, CDR1 SNHLY and CDR2 FYNNEI. CDR3 coding DNA: TGTGCCAGCAGTGAGTCTTGGGTAGCCTCCGAGCAGTACTTC. Translation: CASSESWVASEQYF.

This rearrangement joins TRBV19 to TRBJ1-2, with D maybe TRBD1 (5 bases). Germline lookup yields CDR1 LNHDA and CDR2 SQIVND (reference sequence). The CDR3 covers 15 residues. V shed 5 bases and J shed 2 bases, with 15 bases lying between them. The CDR3 protein is CASSSATVGNYGYTF. The CDR3 bases are TGTGCCAGTAGTTCGGCGACAGTCGGGAACTATGGCTACACCTTC.

V and J are TRBV28 and TRBJ1-3, with D perhaps TRBD1 (6 bases). Germline V gene sequence: CDR1 MDHEN, CDR2 SYDVKM. Trimming cost V 6 bases and J 2 bases, with 11 bases left between them. This CDR3 is built from 14 residues. CDR3 protein: CASRQDSAGNTIYF. In DNA, the CDR3 is TGTGCCAGCAGGCAGGACAGTGCTGGAAACACCATATATTTT.

This sequence joins TRBV2 and TRBJ1-1; D is unresolved. The germline V gene has CDR1 SNHLY and CDR2 FYNNEI. This CDR3 spans 13 amino acids. V was shortened by 6 bases and J by 4 bases, with 12 bases between the two germline ends. CDR3 sequence: CASRGRRSTEAFF. As DNA, the CDR3 is TGTGCCAGCAGGGGGAGAAGGAGCACTGAAGCTTTCTTT.

In the case of this clone: Additional DNA sequences in this sample encode the identical CDR3. This chain connects TRBV30 to TRBJ2-1; 9 positions match TRBD2. V dropped 2 bases and J dropped 11; count of bases not matched to a gene: 10. This CDR3 has 14 amino acids. Germline values: CDR1 GTSNPN, CDR2 SVGIG (reference sequence). CDR3 residues: CAWSTGLAGLKQFF. The CDR3 DNA follows: TGTGCCTGGAGTACGGGGCTAGCGGGACTTAAGCAGTTCTTC.

The CDR3 loop reads CASSLVGGSHNEQFF. In DNA, the CDR3 is TGCGCCAGCAGCTTGGTTGGCGGGAGCCACAATGAGCAGTTCTTC. The chain couples TRBV5-1 to TRBJ2-1, with TRBD2 matching over 7 bases. The germline gives CDR1 SGHRS, CDR2 YFSETQ. This CDR3 has 15 residues. The trim removed 0 bases at V and 5 bases at J, leaving 5 bases unmatched. Full variable domain (remainder filled in from reference TRBV5-1 and TRBJ2-1): KAGVTQTPRYLIKTRGQQVTLSCSPISGHRSVSWYQQTPGQGLQFLFEYFSETQRNKGNFPGRFSGRQFSNSRSEMNVSTLELGDSALYLCASSLVGGSHNEQFFGPGTRLTVL.

The V call is TRBV6-6, the J call TRBJ1-4, with 8 bases matching TRBD1. Trimming at V came to 7 bases and at J to 9 bases, leaving 10 bases not matched to a gene. CDR1 MNHNY and CDR2 SVGAGI come from the germline V gene (reference sequence). This CDR3 has 14 residues. CDR3 bases: TGTGCCAGCACCCTAGGACAGGGAGGGAAAAAACTGTTTTTT. This codes for CASTLGQGGKKLFF.

This clone was recorded a few times. The chain combines TRBV5-1 with TRBJ1-4, with 12 positions matching TRBD1. The CDR3 is made up of 17 amino acids. The germline gives CDR1 SGHRS, CDR2 YFSETQ. The V and J ends lost 5 bases and 6 bases, in that order; junction bases with no gene match: 11. CDR3 in amino acids: CASRTGTGGGGDEKLFF. Here the CDR3 DNA reads TGCGCCAGCAGGACCGGGACAGGGGGCGGAGGGGATGAAAAACTGTTTTTT.

The chain employs TRBV4-1 and TRBJ2-2; 12 bases align to TRBD1. This CDR3 has 16 residues. From germline, CDR1 is MGHRA and CDR2 YSYEKL. V lost 6 bases, J lost 4 bases, and 6 bases stayed unmatched. The CDR3 protein is CASSSGTGGSTGELFF. CDR3 bases: TGCGCCAGCAGTTCAGGGACAGGGGGCAGCACCGGGGAGCTGTTTTTT.

J is TRBJ2-1 and V is TRBV5-1; 10 nucleotides agree with TRBD2. The CDR3 covers 15 residues. The V gene's germline CDR1 is SGHRS and CDR2 YFSETQ. Trimming took 0 bases from V and 9 from J; bases not matched to a gene: 6. CDR3 amino acids: CASSLALAGVGEQFF. The CDR3 DNA follows: TGCGCCAGCAGCTTGGCCCTAGCGGGAGTAGGTGAGCAGTTCTTC.

The chain is built from TRBV4-1 and TRBJ2-3; TRBD2 matches 12 bases. The CDR3 totals 15 residues. V was clipped by 4 bases and J by 5 bases; unmatched bases: 4. Germline CDR1 and CDR2: MGHRA and YSYEKL. This CDR3 is CASSPATSGRDTQYF. The CDR3 DNA follows: TGCGCCAGCAGCCCAGCGACTAGCGGGAGAGATACGCAGTATTTT.

V and J are TRBV19 and TRBJ2-1, with a possible D match to TRBD2 (5 bases). CDR1 and CDR2 from the germline V gene are LNHDA and SQIVND (reference sequence). Trimming took off 7 bases at V and 6 bases at J, with 13 bases between the two ends. This CDR3 has 13 residues. DNA for the CDR3: TGTGCCAGTACCCGCCTTGGAGGCAATGAGCAGTTCTTC. This gives the protein CASTRLGGNEQFF.

The V gene is TRBV11-3, the J gene TRBJ2-2; TRBD2 agrees at 11 bases. V dropped 3 bases and J dropped 5; count of bases not matched to a gene: 2. Germline assignment: CDR1 SGHNT and CDR2 YENEEA. This CDR3 is 15 amino acids long. The CDR3 region has the DNA TGTGCCAGCAGCTTCGGGACTAGCGGTACCGGGGAGCTGTTTTTT. Residues: CASSFGTSGTGELFF.

This clone showed up just once. V and J are TRBV2 and TRBJ2-3, with TRBD2 matching over 7 bases. The CDR3 loop spans 15 amino acids. Per germline, CDR1 SNHLY and CDR2 FYNNEI. Unmatched junction bases numbered 12, after V lost 8 bases and J lost 4 bases. CDR3 in DNA: TGTGCCAGCGGAACGAGCGGGATTGGCGCAGATACGCAGTATTTT. It yields the protein CASGTSGIGADTQYF. Together with reference TRBV2 and TRBJ2-3, the CDR3 gives the full variable domain: EPEVTQTPSHQVTQMGQEVILRCVPISNHLYFYWYRQILGQKVEFLVSFYNNEISEKSEIFDDQFSVERPDGSNFTLKIRSTKLEDSAMYFCASGTSGIGADTQYFGPGTRLTVL.

This rearrangement joins TRBV28 to TRBJ1-1; no clear D. CDR3 length: 14 residues. The V and J ends lost 4 bases and 3 bases respectively, with 12 bases between them. The V gene's germline CDR1 is MDHEN and CDR2 SYDVKM. The CDR3 region is CASSSHHSYTEAFF. DNA of the CDR3: TGTGCCAGCAGTTCGCATCACAGCTACACTGAAGCTTTCTTT. Full variable domain (missing parts from reference TRBV28 and TRBJ1-1): DVKVTQSSRYLVKRTGEKVFLECVQDMDHENMFWYRQDPGLGLRLIYFSYDVKMKEKGDIPEGYSVSREKKERFSLILESASTNQTSMYLCASSSHHSYTEAFFGQGTRLTVV.

This clone came up once. This chain links TRBV11-2 with TRBJ2-5; tentative D call: TRBD2 (5 bases). The CDR3 runs 13 residues. V shed 3 bases and J shed 4 bases, with 9 bases lying between them. From germline, CDR1 is SGHAT and CDR2 FQNNGV. The CDR3 loop reads CASSFGSAETQYF. The CDR3 nucleotides read TGTGCCAGCAGCTTTGGTAGCGCAGAGACCCAGTACTTC.

The CDR3 DNA sequence: TGTGCCAGCAGCTTGGCGGGGAACACTGAAGCTTTCTTT. This encodes CASSLAGNTEAFF. The J gene is TRBJ1-1, the V gene TRBV5-4, with D uncertain. V shed 0 bases and J shed 1 base, with 4 bases lying between them. In germline, CDR1 is SGHNT, CDR2 YYREEE (reference sequence). CDR3 size: 13 residues.